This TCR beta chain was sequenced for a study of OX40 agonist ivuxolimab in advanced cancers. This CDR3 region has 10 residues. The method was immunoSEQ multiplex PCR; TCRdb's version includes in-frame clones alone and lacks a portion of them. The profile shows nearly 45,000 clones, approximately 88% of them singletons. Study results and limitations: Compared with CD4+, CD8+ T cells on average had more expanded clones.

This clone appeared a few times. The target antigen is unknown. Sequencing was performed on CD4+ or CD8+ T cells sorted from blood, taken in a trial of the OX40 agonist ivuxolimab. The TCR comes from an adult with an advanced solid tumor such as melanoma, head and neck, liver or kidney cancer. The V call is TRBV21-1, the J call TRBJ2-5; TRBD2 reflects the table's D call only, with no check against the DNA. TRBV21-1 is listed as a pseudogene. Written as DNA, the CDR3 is TGTGCCAGCCAGTCGGAGGCCCAGTACTTC. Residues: CASQSEAQYF.